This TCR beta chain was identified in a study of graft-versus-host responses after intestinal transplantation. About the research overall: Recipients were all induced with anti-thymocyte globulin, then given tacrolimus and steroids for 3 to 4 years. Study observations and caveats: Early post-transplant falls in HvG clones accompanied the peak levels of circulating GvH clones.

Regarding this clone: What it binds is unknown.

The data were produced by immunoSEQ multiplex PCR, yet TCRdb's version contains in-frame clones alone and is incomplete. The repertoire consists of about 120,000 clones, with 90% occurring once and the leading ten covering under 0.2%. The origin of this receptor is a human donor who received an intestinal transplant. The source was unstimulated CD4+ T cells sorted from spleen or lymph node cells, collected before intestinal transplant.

The chain's CDR3 is CASSPLRMGRRYEQYF. The CDR3 DNA reads as TGTGCCAGCAGCCCTCTTCGCATGGGGAGGAGGTACGAGCAGTACTTC. The chain combines TRBV11-2 with TRBJ2-7, with a tentative D call TRBD2 (6 bases). Per the germline V gene, CDR1 is SGHAT and CDR2 is FQNNGV. This CDR3 is built from 16 residues. Trimming removed 5 bases from V and 4 bases from J, with 21 bases in between.